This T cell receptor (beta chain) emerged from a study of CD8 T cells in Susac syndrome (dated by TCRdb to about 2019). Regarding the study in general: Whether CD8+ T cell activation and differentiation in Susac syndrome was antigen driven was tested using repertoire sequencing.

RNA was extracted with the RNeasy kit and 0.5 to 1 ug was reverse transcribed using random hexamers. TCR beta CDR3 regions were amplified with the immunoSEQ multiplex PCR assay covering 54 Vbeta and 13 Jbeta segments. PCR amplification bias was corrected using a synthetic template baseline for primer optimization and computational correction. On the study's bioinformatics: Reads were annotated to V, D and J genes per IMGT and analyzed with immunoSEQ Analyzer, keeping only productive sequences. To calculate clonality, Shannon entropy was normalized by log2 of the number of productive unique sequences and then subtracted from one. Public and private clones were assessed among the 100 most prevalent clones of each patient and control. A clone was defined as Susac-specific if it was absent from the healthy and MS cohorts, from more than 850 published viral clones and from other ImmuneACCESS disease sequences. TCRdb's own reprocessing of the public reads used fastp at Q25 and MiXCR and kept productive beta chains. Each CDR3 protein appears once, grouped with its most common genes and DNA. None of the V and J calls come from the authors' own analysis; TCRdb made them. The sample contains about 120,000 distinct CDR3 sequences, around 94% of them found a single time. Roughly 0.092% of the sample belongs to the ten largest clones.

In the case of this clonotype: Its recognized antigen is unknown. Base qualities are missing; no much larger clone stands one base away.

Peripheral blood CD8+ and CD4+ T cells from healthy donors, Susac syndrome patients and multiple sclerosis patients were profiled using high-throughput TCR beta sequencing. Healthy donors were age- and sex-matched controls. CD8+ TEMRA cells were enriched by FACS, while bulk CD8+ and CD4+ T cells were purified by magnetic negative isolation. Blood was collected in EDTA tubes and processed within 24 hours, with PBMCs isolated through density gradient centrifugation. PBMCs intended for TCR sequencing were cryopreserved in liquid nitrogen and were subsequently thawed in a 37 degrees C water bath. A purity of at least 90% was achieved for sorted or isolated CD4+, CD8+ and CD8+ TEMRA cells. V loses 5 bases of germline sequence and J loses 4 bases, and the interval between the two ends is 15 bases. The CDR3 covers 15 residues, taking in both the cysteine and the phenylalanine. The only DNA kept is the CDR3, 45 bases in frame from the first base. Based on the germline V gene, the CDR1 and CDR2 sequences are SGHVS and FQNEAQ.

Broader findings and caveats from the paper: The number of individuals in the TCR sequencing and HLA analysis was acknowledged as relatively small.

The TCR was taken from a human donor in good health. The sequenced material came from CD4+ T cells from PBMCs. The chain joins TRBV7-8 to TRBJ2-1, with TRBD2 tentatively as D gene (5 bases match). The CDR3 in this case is CASSPSRERYNEQFF. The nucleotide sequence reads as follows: TGTGCCAGCAGCCCCTCGAGGGAGAGGTACAATGAGCAGTTCTTC.